The T cell receptor (beta chain) described here comes from a study of early T cells in non-severe SARS-CoV-2 infection. The library protocol tagged individual cDNA molecules with unique molecular identifiers. In TCRdb, the 5' RACE reads were re-called with MiXCR into one record per CDR3 protein. The sample shows 50,000 to 75,000 distinct CDR3 sequences, around 12% of them seen only once. Findings and caveats of the study: Anti-spike CD8 responses were favored by VDJdb matching, which missed private and CD4 specificities.

This CDR3 has 19 amino acids. V shed 4 bases, J shed 0 bases, and the junction held 10 bases outside the gene matches. Germline V gene data show CDR1 as KGHSH and CDR2 as LQKENI. On this clonotype itself: Its matching antigen is unknown.

The specimen comprised whole blood, sampled at baseline. This sequence joins TRBV18 and TRBJ2-1; 12 nucleotides align to TRBD2. This clonotype was obtained from an adult who was a healthcare worker with PCR-confirmed SARS-CoV-2 infection or an uninfected control (not recorded which). The donor label of this sample is uncertain. The CDR3 loop is CASSRGTSGGKSSYNEQFF. CDR3 DNA: TGTGCCAGCTCACGTGGTACTAGCGGGGGGAAGAGCTCCTACAATGAGCAGTTCTTC.